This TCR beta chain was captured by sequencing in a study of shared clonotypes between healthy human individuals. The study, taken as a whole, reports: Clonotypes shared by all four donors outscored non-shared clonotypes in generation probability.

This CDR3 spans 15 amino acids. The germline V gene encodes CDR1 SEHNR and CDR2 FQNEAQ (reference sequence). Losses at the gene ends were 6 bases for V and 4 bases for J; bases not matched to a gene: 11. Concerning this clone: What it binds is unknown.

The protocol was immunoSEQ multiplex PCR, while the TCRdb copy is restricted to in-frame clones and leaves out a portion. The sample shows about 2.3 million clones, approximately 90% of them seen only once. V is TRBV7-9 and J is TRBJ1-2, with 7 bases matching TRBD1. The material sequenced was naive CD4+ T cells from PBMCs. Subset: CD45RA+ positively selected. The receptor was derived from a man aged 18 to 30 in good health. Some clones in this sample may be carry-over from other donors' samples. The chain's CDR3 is CASRTTGTAVYGYTF. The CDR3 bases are TGTGCCAGCAGAACAACCGGGACAGCCGTCTATGGCTACACCTTC.